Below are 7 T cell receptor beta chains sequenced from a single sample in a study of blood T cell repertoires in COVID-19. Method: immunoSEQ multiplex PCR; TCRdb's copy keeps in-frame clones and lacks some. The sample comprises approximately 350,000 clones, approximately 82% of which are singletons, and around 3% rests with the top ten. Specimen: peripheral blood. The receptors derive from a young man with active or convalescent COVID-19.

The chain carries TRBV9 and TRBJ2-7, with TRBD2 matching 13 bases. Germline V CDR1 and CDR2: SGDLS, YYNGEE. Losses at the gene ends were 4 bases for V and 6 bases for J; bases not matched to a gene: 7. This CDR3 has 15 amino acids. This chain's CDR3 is CASSLGLAGAGEQYF. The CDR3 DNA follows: TGTGCCAGCAGCCTCGGACTAGCGGGAGCCGGCGAGCAGTACTTC.

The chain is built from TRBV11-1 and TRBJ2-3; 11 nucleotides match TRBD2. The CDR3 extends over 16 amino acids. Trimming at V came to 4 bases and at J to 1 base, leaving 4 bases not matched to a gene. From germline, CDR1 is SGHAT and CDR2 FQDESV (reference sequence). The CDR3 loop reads CASSSGLAGGTDTQYF. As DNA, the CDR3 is TGTGCCAGCAGCTCCGGACTAGCGGGTGGCACAGATACGCAGTATTTT.

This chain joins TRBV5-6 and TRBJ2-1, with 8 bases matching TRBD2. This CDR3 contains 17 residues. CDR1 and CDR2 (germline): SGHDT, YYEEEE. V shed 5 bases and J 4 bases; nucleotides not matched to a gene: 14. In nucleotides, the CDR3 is TGTGCCAGCAGTCACCTGTTAATGGTAGCGGGGTACAATGAGCAGTTCTTC. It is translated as CASSHLLMVAGYNEQFF.

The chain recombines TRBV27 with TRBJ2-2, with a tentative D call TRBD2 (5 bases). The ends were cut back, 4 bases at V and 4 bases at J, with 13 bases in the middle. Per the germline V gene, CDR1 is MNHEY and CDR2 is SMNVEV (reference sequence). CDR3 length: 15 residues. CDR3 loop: CASSSPWRATGELFF. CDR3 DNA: TGTGCCAGCAGTTCCCCGTGGCGGGCCACCGGGGAGCTGTTTTTT.

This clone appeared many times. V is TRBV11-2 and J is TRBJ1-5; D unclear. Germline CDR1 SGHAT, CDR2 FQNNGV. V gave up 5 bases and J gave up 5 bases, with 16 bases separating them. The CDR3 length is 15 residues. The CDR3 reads CASSRGLGGYQPQHF. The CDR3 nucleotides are TGTGCCAGCAGCCGAGGGCTGGGTGGGTATCAGCCCCAGCATTTT.

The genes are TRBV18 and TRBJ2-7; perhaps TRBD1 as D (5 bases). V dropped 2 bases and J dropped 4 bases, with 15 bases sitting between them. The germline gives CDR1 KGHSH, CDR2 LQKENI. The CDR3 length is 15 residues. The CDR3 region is CASSPSQAAGYEQYF. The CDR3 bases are TGTGCCAGCTCACCAAGCCAGGCGGCAGGGTACGAGCAGTACTTC.

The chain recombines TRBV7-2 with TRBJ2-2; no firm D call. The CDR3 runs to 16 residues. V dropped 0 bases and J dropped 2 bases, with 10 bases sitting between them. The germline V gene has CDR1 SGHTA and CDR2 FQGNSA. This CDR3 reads CASSLAFGSNTGELFF. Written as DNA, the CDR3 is TGTGCCAGCAGCTTAGCGTTTGGCAGTAACACCGGGGAGCTGTTTTTT.